This T cell receptor (beta chain) is drawn from a study of follicular helper T cells after annual influenza vaccination. On the study more broadly: Across the 2013-2014, 2014-2015 and 2015-2016 vaccination seasons, some subjects were resampled.

The data were produced by immunoSEQ multiplex PCR, yet TCRdb's version contains in-frame clones alone and is incomplete. Here the sample spans roughly 7,000 clones, around nine tenths being singletons. The time point was: 2015-2016 season, 7 days after influenza vaccination. Non-naive CD4+CXCR5+PD-1+ cTfh were sorted into ICOS+CD38+ and ICOS-CD38- fractions. CDR1 is SEHNR and CDR2 is FQNEAQ in the germline V gene (reference sequence). V lost 1 base and J lost 7, with 16 bases in between. This CDR3 contains 15 residues. This TCR was sampled from an adult who received the influenza vaccine. The V gene is TRBV7-9, the J gene TRBJ1-1; possible D gene TRBD1, 5 bases. This sample comprised CXCR5+ CD38- circulating T follicular helper cells from blood, obtained 7 days after influenza vaccination. The subset denotes: circulating Tfh, non-naive CD4+CXCR5+PD-1+ (ICOS+CD38+ or ICOS-CD38-). CDR3 DNA sequence: TGTGCCAGCAGCTTAGGAGGGACCGGGAGAGGTGAAGCTTTCTTT. Its protein is CASSLGGTGRGEAFF.